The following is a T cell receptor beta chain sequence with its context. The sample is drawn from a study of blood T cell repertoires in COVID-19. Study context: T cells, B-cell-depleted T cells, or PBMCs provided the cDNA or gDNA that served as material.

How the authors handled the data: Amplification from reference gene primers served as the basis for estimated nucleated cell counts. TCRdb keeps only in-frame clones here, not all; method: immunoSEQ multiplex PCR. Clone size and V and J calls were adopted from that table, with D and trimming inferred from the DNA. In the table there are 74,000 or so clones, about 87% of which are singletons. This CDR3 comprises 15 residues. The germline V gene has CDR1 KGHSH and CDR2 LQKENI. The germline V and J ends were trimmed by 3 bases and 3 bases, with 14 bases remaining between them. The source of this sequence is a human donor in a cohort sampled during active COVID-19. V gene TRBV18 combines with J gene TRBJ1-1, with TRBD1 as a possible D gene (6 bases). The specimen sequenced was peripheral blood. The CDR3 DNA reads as TGTGCCAGCTCACCGAACGGGCAGGGGTACACTGAAGCTTTCTTT. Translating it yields CASSPNGQGYTEAFF.